This T cell receptor beta chain emerged from a study of blood T cell repertoires in COVID-19 (dated by TCRdb to about 2020). Context from the whole study: Samples from collaborators originated in the United States, Italy and Spain and spanned both the acute and convalescent phases of COVID-19. The material from the prospective study consisted of cDNA or gDNA derived from T cells, B-cell-depleted T cells, or PBMCs. Subjects who had been exposed to COVID-19, were actively infected with it, or had recovered from it provided the deeply sampled blood TCRbeta repertoires that made up the dataset. A freely available public database, intended as a resource for researchers studying the immune response to SARS-CoV-2, is where the repertoires were released. Samples were obtained from the ongoing ImmuneRACE study (first 160 participants) and from some 1,300 subjects provided by 6 global collaborators. Nearly every sample came with metadata listing a de-identified subject ID, COVID-19 status, age in years and sex. HLA class I and class II types, where available, came from metadata supplied by the sample provider rather than from assay-based typing. Results and caveats for the whole study, not just this receptor: How much clinical and demographic metadata was included differed by source and by participant, and the metadata was provided uncurated.

The immunoSEQ Assay, a bias-controlled multiplex PCR, was used to amplify TCRbeta CDR3 regions from genomic DNA. In the authors' own workflow: The number of nucleated cells in each sample was estimated by amplification of reference gene primers within the assay. To quantify the absolute abundance of each unique TCRbeta CDR3 rearrangement, sequence reads were collapsed and filtered. Productive Simpson clonality was computed per sample as the square root of Simpson's diversity index over productive rearrangements. TCRdb retrieved this table from immuneACCESS and kept in-frame rearrangements only. Not all clones are present; in checked studies, unresolved V genes account for under half, and no reason is known for the remainder. The V and J calls and clone size are taken from that table; D and trimming were inferred from the DNA. The table for this sample lists hundreds of thousands of clones; over 70% of them were counted only once. The ten largest clones represent about 3.1% of the sample.

For this clone: Its antigen remains undetermined. No base quality values were provided; no much bigger clone lies one nucleotide off.

The CDR3 runs 11 residues from the cysteine to the phenylalanine. The sequence is cut down to CDR3 DNA, 33 bases in frame from base 1. The germline V gene gives CDR1 as SGHAT and CDR2 as FQNNGV. V is pared back by 5 bases and J by 9 bases, with 11 bases lying between the germline termini. Each collaborating institution followed its own protocols to collect whole blood in K2EDTA tubes. For TCRbeta analysis, collaborator samples were shipped as frozen whole blood, as isolated PBMCs, or as DNA extracted from either sample type. This TCR came from a woman at least 80 years old with acute or convalescent COVID-19. Sequencing was done on a sample of peripheral blood. This sequence uses TRBV11-2 and TRBJ2-7; no D segment can be confidently identified. Here the CDR3 is given as CASSPGASQYF. The DNA sequence is TGTGCCAGCAGCCCTGGAGCGTCGCAGTACTTC.